Presented here are 30 T cell receptor beta chains from one specimen sequenced in a study of T cell repertoires in cytomegalovirus infection. MiXCR, applied by TCRdb to the reads, yields one record per CDR3 protein. The data contain approximately 500,000 distinct CDR3 sequences, around 11% of them singletons. Sequenced sample: PBMCs. The receptors were gathered from a human donor in good health (CMV status not recorded). Some clones in this sample may be carry-over from other donors' samples.

This clonotype was seen just once. A read error is possible here, since a much larger clone lies one base away. The chain is built from TRBV23-1 and TRBJ2-3, with 13 bases lining up with TRBD2. TRBV23-1 qualifies as an ORF whose function is uncertain. CDR3 size: 21 residues. The V segment lost 3 bases and the J segment 5 bases; nucleotides outside the gene matches: 20. The CDR3 reads CASSHLTPRVSGTSGKDTQYF. In DNA form, the CDR3 reads TGCGCCAGCAGTCACCTCACGCCCAGGGTGTCCGGGACTAGCGGGAAAGATACGCAGTATTTT.

This clonotype was observed a handful of times. The genes are TRBV23-1 and TRBJ2-7; 9 positions match TRBD1. TRBV23-1 is designated an ORF whose function remains uncertain. The CDR3 length is 19 residues. Trimming cost V 9 bases and J 6 bases; bases outside gene matches: 27. The CDR3 loop reads CASNEAVNPWRDRAPEQYF. In DNA form, the CDR3 reads TGCGCCAGTAATGAAGCAGTCAATCCTTGGAGGGACAGGGCCCCCGAGCAGTACTTC.

The chain is built from TRBV29-1 and TRBJ1-2; 12 nucleotides agree with TRBD1. The trim removed 4 bases at V and 4 bases at J, leaving 1 base unmatched. The CDR3 consists of 13 residues. Germline V gene sequence: CDR1 SQVTM, CDR2 ANQGSEA. The CDR3 sequence: CSVGGQGAYGYTF. In DNA form, the CDR3 reads TGCAGCGTTGGGGGACAGGGGGCCTATGGCTACACCTTC.

The sample holds many counts of this clonotype. The V and J genes are TRBV28 and TRBJ2-1; 8 bases match TRBD2. The V gene's germline CDR1 is MDHEN and CDR2 SYDVKM. The CDR3 covers 18 residues. V lost 3 bases to trimming and J lost 2 bases; unmatched junction nucleotides: 12. The DNA for the CDR3 is TGTGCCAGCAGTTTCCTACTAGCGGAGACGGGTACCTACAATGAGCAGTTCTTC. It is translated as CASSFLLAETGTYNEQFF.

This clonotype was observed at least ten times. V is TRBV12-3 or TRBV12-4 and J is TRBJ1-5, with 9 bases identical to TRBD1. V lost 7 bases and J lost 7; bases outside the gene matches: 5. The CDR3 has 13 amino acids. The CDR3, as DNA: TGTGCCAGCACGGACAGGGGAATACAGCCCCAGCATTTT. Its translation is CASTDRGIQPQHF.

This clonotype has more than one count but fewer than ten. This chain joins TRBV18 and TRBJ2-7, with 7 bases that match TRBD1. V was clipped by 5 bases and J by 0 bases; unmatched bases: 4. The CDR3 has 14 residues. Germline CDR1 KGHSH, CDR2 LQKENI. The CDR3 nucleotides read TGTGCCAGCTCAGGGACAGAGAGCTCCTACGAGCAGTACTTC. It is translated as CASSGTESSYEQYF.

This clonotype was observed at least ten times. The CDR3 sequence: CASSFAEQRSTGELFF. Here the CDR3 DNA reads TGTGCCAGCAGTTTTGCAGAACAGCGGTCCACCGGGGAGCTGTTTTTT. The chain links TRBV5-4 to TRBJ2-2, with TRBD2 as a possible D gene (5 bases). Trimming pared 5 bases from V and 4 bases from J, leaving 18 bases between. The CDR3 totals 16 residues. From germline, CDR1 is SGHNT and CDR2 YYREEE (reference sequence).

This clonotype appeared many times. The chain is built from TRBV12-3 or TRBV12-4 and TRBJ2-3; a possible D gene is TRBD1 (6 bases). Trimming stripped 5 bases from V and 3 bases from J, with 18 bases between. This CDR3 spans 16 amino acids. The CDR3 loop is CASSPGPGQKTDTQYF. The CDR3 DNA is TGTGCCAGCAGTCCTGGACCGGGACAAAAGACAGATACGCAGTATTTT.

The chain is built from TRBV27 and TRBJ1-5; TRBD1 agrees at 7 bases. The V and J ends lost 10 bases and 4 bases, in that order; junction bases with no gene match: 16. Germline CDR1 MNHEY, CDR2 SMNVEV (reference sequence). The length of the CDR3 is 16 residues. CDR3 protein: CAIRRDSLRGNQPQHF. The CDR3, as DNA: TGTGCCATCCGTCGGGACAGCCTTCGCGGGAATCAGCCCCAGCATTTT.

This clonotype showed up many times. The chain couples TRBV5-5 to TRBJ1-2; 8 bases align to TRBD1. The germline V gene has CDR1 SGHKS and CDR2 YYEKEE (reference sequence). CDR3 length: 15 amino acids. Losses at the gene ends were 5 bases for V and 4 bases for J; bases not matched to a gene: 10. The CDR3 loop reads CASSFQGAQGYGYTF. As DNA, the CDR3 is TGTGCCAGCAGTTTTCAGGGGGCGCAGGGCTATGGCTACACCTTC.

This clonotype was seen repeatedly, ten times or more. The J gene is TRBJ2-7, the V gene TRBV28; D assignment may be TRBD1 or TRBD2 (5 bases each). V lost 1 base, J lost 0 bases, and 13 bases lay in between. Per the germline V gene, CDR1 is MDHEN and CDR2 is SYDVKM. CDR3 size: 16 residues. The CDR3, as DNA: TGTGCCAGCAGTTTATTCCGGGACCGAAGCTCCTACGAGCAGTACTTC. Its protein product is CASSLFRDRSSYEQYF.

About this clonotype: Since no conserved phenylalanine or tryptophan closes the CDR3, a read error is the likely cause. The CDR3 loop reads CASRGQGLKGAAYEQYL. The CDR3 nucleotides are TGTGCCAGCAGGGGACAGGGCCTGAAGGGAGCGGCTTACGAGCAGTACTTA. The chain joins TRBV28 to TRBJ2-7; 9 bases line up with TRBD1. After removal of 6 bases from V and 4 bases from J, the junction contained 16 bases not matched to a gene. From germline, CDR1 is MDHEN and CDR2 SYDVKM. The CDR3 totals 17 residues.

The table lists this clonotype with many counts. The CDR3 does not close with the conserved phenylalanine or tryptophan, likely indicating a read error. The DNA is left out, because the CDR3 cannot be placed on it with certainty; the CDR3 is given as TCRdb lists it. This chain connects TRBV11-2 to TRBJ2-1; TRBD1 reflects the table's D call only, with no check against the DNA. The CDR3 sequence runs 13 residues, both termini included. CDR1 and CDR2 from the germline V gene are SGHAT and FQNNGV. CDR3 amino acids: CASRHTGGERRTR.

The table lists this clonotype with a few counts. The chain couples TRBV18 to TRBJ1-2, with 7 bases identical to TRBD1. The CDR3 runs 17 residues. Germline V gene data show CDR1 as KGHSH and CDR2 as LQKENI. V lost 0 bases, J lost 1 base, and 8 bases stayed unmatched. The CDR3 DNA follows: TGTGCCAGCTCACCACCAAGGACAGGTCTTTTTAACTATGGCTACACCTTC. Amino acid sequence: CASSPPRTGLFNYGYTF.

The sample holds many counts of this clonotype. This sequence joins TRBV7-9 and TRBJ1-4; 9 bases line up with TRBD1. CDR3 length: 14 residues. Germline V gene sequence: CDR1 SEHNR, CDR2 FQNEAQ (reference sequence). V lost 5 bases, J lost 5 bases, and 3 bases stayed unmatched. The CDR3 reads CASSLGQGNEKLFF. In DNA form, the CDR3 reads TGTGCCAGCAGCCTCGGACAGGGGAATGAAAAACTGTTTTTT.

This clonotype was recorded many times. V and J are TRBV27 and TRBJ2-5; tentative D call: TRBD1 (7 bases). Germline V CDR1 and CDR2: MNHEY, SMNVEV (reference sequence). The CDR3 totals 14 residues. V dropped 2 bases and J dropped 5 bases, with 12 bases sitting between them. CDR3 coding DNA: TGTGCCAGCAGTTTAGCGGCAGGGGGGGAGACCCAGTACTTC. It specifies CASSLAAGGETQYF.

The rearrangement links TRBV7-6 to TRBJ1-4, with 8 bases that match TRBD1. This CDR3 comprises 14 residues. Germline V gives CDR1 SGHVS, CDR2 FNYEAQ. Trimming removed 5 bases from V and 6 bases from J; junction bases left unmatched: 5. The CDR3 DNA reads TGTGCCAGCAGCCTTCAGACAGGGGATGAAAAACTGTTTTTT. It translates to CASSLQTGDEKLFF.

The CDR3 sequence: CASSDRGPGQPQHF. CDR3 DNA sequence: TGTGCCAGCAGTGACAGGGGTCCGGGTCAGCCCCAGCATTTT. The V call is TRBV27, the J call TRBJ1-5, with 8 bases that match TRBD1. The CDR3 extends over 14 amino acids. V lost 5 bases to trimming and J lost 6 bases; unmatched junction nucleotides: 6. From germline, CDR1 is MNHEY and CDR2 SMNVEV (reference sequence).

This clonotype came up many times. This chain links TRBV7-2 with TRBJ1-5; D remains unclear. Germline CDR1 is SGHTA and CDR2 is FQGNSA. V was pared by 5 bases and J by 6 bases, with 11 bases between. The CDR3 is made up of 13 amino acids. For the CDR3, the DNA is TGTGCCAGCAGCCGGGATCCCTCTCAGCCCCAGCATTTT. It encodes CASSRDPSQPQHF. Variable domain in full (rest from reference TRBV7-2 and TRBJ1-5): GAGVSQSPSNKVTEKGKDVELRCDPISGHTALYWYRQSLGQGLEFLIYFQGNSAPDKSGLPSDRFSAERTGGSVSTLTIQRTQQEDSAVYLCASSRDPSQPQHFGDGTRLSIL.

The CDR3 reads CALQGMTNEKLFF. The CDR3 DNA is TGTGCCTTACAGGGGATGACGAATGAAAAACTGTTTTTT. The chain uses TRBV30 and TRBJ1-4; 7 bases are a match to TRBD1. Trimming took 7 bases from V and 5 from J; bases not matched to a gene: 7. Germline assignment: CDR1 GTSNPN and CDR2 SVGIG (reference sequence). This CDR3 has 13 residues.

This clonotype has at least ten counts. This sequence joins TRBV7-9 and TRBJ2-7, with TRBD2 matching over 7 bases. The V segment lost 7 bases and the J segment 5 bases; nucleotides outside the gene matches: 11. The CDR3 is 14 residues long. Germline CDR1 and CDR2: SEHNR and FQNEAQ (reference sequence). The CDR3 spells CASTEAGAVHEQYF. The DNA for the CDR3 is TGTGCCAGCACCGAGGCGGGAGCCGTCCACGAGCAGTACTTC.

In this sample, this clonotype turned up many times. This sequence joins TRBV19 and TRBJ2-4; 11 nucleotides agree with TRBD2. V was clipped by 5 bases and J by 1 base; unmatched bases: 4. This CDR3 has 16 residues. Germline V gives CDR1 LNHDA, CDR2 SQIVND (reference sequence). The CDR3 nucleotides read TGTGCCAGTAGTGTTTCTAGCGGGAGGGCCAAAAACATTCAGTACTTC. This sequence encodes CASSVSSGRAKNIQYF. Variable domain in full (rest from reference TRBV19 and TRBJ2-4): DGGITQSPKYLFRKEGQNVTLSCEQNLNHDAMYWYRQDPGQGLRLIYYSQIVNDFQKGDIAEGYSVSREKKESFPLTVTSAQKNPTAFYLCASSVSSGRAKNIQYFGAGTRLSVL.

This clonotype was detected only a few times. The CDR3 here is CASKARAKIGYTF. CDR3 coding DNA: TGTGCCAGCAAAGCCCGGGCGAAAATTGGCTACACCTTC. This rearrangement joins TRBV27 to TRBJ1-2; no clear D gene. V gave up 7 bases and J gave up 7 bases, with 16 bases separating them. Germline V gives CDR1 MNHEY, CDR2 SMNVEV (reference sequence). The CDR3 totals 13 residues.

This clonotype was counted between two and nine times. The chain uses TRBV2 and TRBJ1-2; the D is unclear. CDR1 and CDR2 from the germline V gene are SNHLY and FYNNEI. V shed 7 bases and J shed 7 bases, with 19 bases lying between them. The CDR3 spans 14 residues. The CDR3, as DNA: TGTGCCAGCACCGCCGACACCCACTGGGGTGGCTACACCTTC. As protein: CASTADTHWGGYTF.

This clonotype was seen repeatedly, ten times or more. The chain employs TRBV6-1 and TRBJ2-3, with a possible D match to TRBD1 (6 bases). This CDR3 contains 16 residues. Germline CDR1 reads MNHNS; CDR2 reads SASEGT. The V and J ends lost 5 bases and 0 bases respectively, with 15 bases between them. The CDR3 here is CASSPDRRPSTDTQYF. The CDR3 DNA sequence: TGTGCCAGCAGTCCCGACAGGAGACCTAGCACAGATACGCAGTATTTT.

The sample holds many counts of this clonotype. The chain has TRBV6-1 and TRBJ1-5; a possible D gene is TRBD1 (6 bases). CDR3 size: 21 residues. Germline V lookup: CDR1 MNHNS, CDR2 SASEGT. V lost 1 base to trimming and J lost 0 bases, with 25 bases between them. The CDR3 here is CASSEGVGRGAPTLSNQPQHF. The CDR3 DNA reads TGTGCCAGCAGTGAAGGGGTAGGTCGGGGGGCCCCTACCCTTAGCAATCAGCCCCAGCATTTT.

The chain recombines TRBV12-3 or TRBV12-4 with TRBJ1-6; no clear D. Trimming removed 6 bases at V and 3 bases at J, with 18 bases between. The CDR3 consists of 17 residues. CDR3 amino acids: CASSLTVAGIYNSPLHF. In nucleotides, the CDR3 is TGTGCCAGCAGCTTAACCGTAGCGGGGATCTATAATTCACCCCTCCACTTT.

The chain joins TRBV5-6 to TRBJ2-3; D is unresolved. Trimming cost V 0 bases and J 1 base, with 9 bases left between them. CDR3 length equals 15 residues. The germline gives CDR1 SGHDT, CDR2 YYEEEE. The CDR3 reads CASSLVGRRTDTQYF. CDR3 DNA sequence: TGTGCCAGCAGCTTGGTCGGGCGTCGCACAGATACGCAGTATTTT.

Points on this clonotype: Since a much larger clone is just one base distant, this may be a read error. V is TRBV19 and J is TRBJ2-7; D possibly corresponds to TRBD2 (5 bases). Germline CDR1 is LNHDA and CDR2 is SQIVND (reference sequence). CDR3 length: 15 residues. CDR3 protein: CANSRTPSGSYEQYF. CDR3 in DNA: TGTGCCAATAGTAGGACTCCTAGTGGATCCTACGAGCAGTACTTC.

This clonotype was detected only a few times. V gene TRBV20-1 combines with J gene TRBJ2-5, with 7 bases lining up with TRBD2. Germline loops: CDR1 DFQATT, CDR2 SNEGSKA (reference sequence). V trimming: 5 bases; J trimming: 0 bases; junction bases outside the gene matches: 15. This CDR3 contains 17 residues. CDR3 coding DNA: TGCAGTGCTCTCGGACTAGGAGAACACTTACACCAAGAGACCCAGTACTTC. It codes for CSALGLGEHLHQETQYF.